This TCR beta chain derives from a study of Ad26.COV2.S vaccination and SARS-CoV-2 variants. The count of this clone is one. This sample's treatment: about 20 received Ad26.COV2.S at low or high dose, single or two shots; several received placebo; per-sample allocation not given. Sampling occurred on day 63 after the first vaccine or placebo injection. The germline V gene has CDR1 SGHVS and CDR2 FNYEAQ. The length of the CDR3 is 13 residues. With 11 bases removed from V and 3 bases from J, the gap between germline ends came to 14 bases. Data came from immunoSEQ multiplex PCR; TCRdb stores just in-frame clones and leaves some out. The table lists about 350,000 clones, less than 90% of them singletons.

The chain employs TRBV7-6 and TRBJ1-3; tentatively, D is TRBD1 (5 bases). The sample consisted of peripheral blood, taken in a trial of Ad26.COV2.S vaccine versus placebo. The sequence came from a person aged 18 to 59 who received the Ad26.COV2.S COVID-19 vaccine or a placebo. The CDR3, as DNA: TGTGCCGTCCGGGGGGGGAGTGGAAACACCATATATTTT. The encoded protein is CAVRGGSGNTIYF.